This TCR beta chain was sequenced for a study of blood T cell repertoires in COVID-19. Germline lookup yields CDR1 KGHDR and CDR2 SFDVKD. CDR3 length: 13 residues. Trimming removed 5 bases at V and 1 base at J, with 7 bases between. Only in-frame clones appear in the TCRdb table, and some are missing; sequencing was by immunoSEQ multiplex PCR. The sample yields fewer than 250,000 clones, 65% to 90% seen once. The sequence was collected from a woman aged 50 to 65 with acute or convalescent COVID-19. The sequencing sample was made of peripheral blood. V usage is TRBV24-1 and J usage is TRBJ1-2; D not resolved. CDR3 sequence: CATSGGYNYGYTF. CDR3 in DNA: TGTGCCACCAGTGGAGGGTATAACTATGGCTACACCTTC.